A single sample is the source of the 24 T cell receptor beta chains below, sequenced in a study of memory CD4+ T cells and cytomegalovirus serostatus. Clones were sequenced by immunoSEQ multiplex PCR, and TCRdb holds only the in-frame ones, with some missing. The sample yields under 85,000 clones, about 73% seen once. The sort gate was single viable CD3+CD4+CD8-CD45RO+ cells for memory CD4+ T cells. The source material was memory CD4+ T cells from blood. The receptor set was obtained from an adult in good health and CMV-seropositive.

The chain couples TRBV10-1 to TRBJ2-2; 8 bases align to TRBD2. The V gene end was trimmed by 4 bases and the J gene end by 8 bases; junction bases not matched to a gene: 15. The CDR3 has 17 amino acids. Germline CDR1 is WNHNN and CDR2 is SYGVQD (reference sequence). The CDR3 sequence: CASSAAGTRGAVGELFF. The CDR3 nucleotides are TGCGCCAGCAGTGCGGCCGGGACTAGAGGGGCCGTAGGGGAGCTGTTTTTT.

The chain links TRBV6-1 to TRBJ2-1; no firm D call. Germline V gives CDR1 MNHNS, CDR2 SASEGT. The CDR3 has 16 amino acids. V dropped 3 bases and J dropped 0 bases, with 12 bases sitting between them. The CDR3 DNA follows: TGTGCCAGCAGTGAGAGCTATATCAGCTCCTACAATGAGCAGTTCTTC. The encoded protein is CASSESYISSYNEQFF.

The rearrangement joins TRBV11-2 to TRBJ2-4; 9 nucleotides line up with TRBD2. The J segment lost 0 bases and the V segment lost 5 bases, leaving 5 bases of the junction unmatched. CDR1 and CDR2 from the germline V gene are SGHAT and FQNNGV. The CDR3 consists of 16 residues. In DNA, the CDR3 is TGTGCCAGCAGCCCAATAGCGGGGGAAGCCAAAAACATTCAGTACTTC. It encodes CASSPIAGEAKNIQYF.

The V call is TRBV27, the J call TRBJ1-4; D is perhaps TRBD1 (5 bases). The CDR3 sequence is 14 residues long. Germline V gives CDR1 MNHEY, CDR2 SMNVEV (reference sequence). Trimming removed 3 bases from V and 10 bases from J, with 15 bases in between. CDR3 in amino acids: CASSFGQIRGKLFF. The CDR3 region has the DNA TGTGCCAGCAGTTTCGGACAAATCCGGGGAAAACTGTTTTTT.

The chain is built from TRBV5-6 and TRBJ2-5, with D perhaps matching TRBD2 (6 bases). The germline V gene has CDR1 SGHDT and CDR2 YYEEEE. The CDR3 is 16 residues long. V dropped 4 bases and J dropped 5 bases, with 21 bases sitting between them. CDR3 sequence reads: CASSVSGTGLQETQYF. The CDR3 DNA is TGTGCCAGCAGCGTGTCCGGGACTGGGCTTCAGGAGACCCAGTACTTC.

CDR3 loop: CASSPSRARDYNEQFF. DNA of the CDR3: TGCGCCAGCAGCCCCTCTCGGGCCCGTGACTACAATGAGCAGTTCTTC. V usage is TRBV4-1 and J usage is TRBJ2-1; D ambiguous. Trimming took off 4 bases at V and 3 bases at J, with 16 bases between the two ends. The CDR3 runs to 16 residues. CDR1 and CDR2 from the germline V gene are MGHRA and YSYEKL.

V is TRBV27 and J is TRBJ2-3; D is perhaps TRBD2 (6 bases). Trimming took 8 bases from V and 0 from J, leaving 12 bases between them. The CDR3 is 14 amino acids. The germline CDR1 and CDR2 sequences are MNHEY and SMNVEV (reference sequence). The CDR3: CASGGGHSTDTQYF. As DNA, the CDR3 is TGTGCCAGCGGGGGAGGACACAGCACAGATACGCAGTATTTT.

This clone was seen only a few times. This chain joins TRBV21-1 and TRBJ1-4. TRBV21-1 is a pseudogene segment. The CDR3 runs 15 residues. As DNA, the CDR3 is TGTGCCAGCAGCAAAAGGTCTCCAGCTAATGAAAAACTGTTTTTT. Protein product: CASSKRSPANEKLFF.

This clone was counted once. This rearrangement joins TRBV27 to TRBJ2-3, with D perhaps matching TRBD2 (7 bases). V was cut by 3 bases and J by 0 bases, with 10 bases left in between. The CDR3 spans 15 residues. Germline assignment: CDR1 MNHEY and CDR2 SMNVEV (reference sequence). CDR3 sequence (DNA): TGTGCCAGCAGTTTTGCGGGGGCGAGCACAGATACGCAGTATTTT. The encoded protein is CASSFAGASTDTQYF.

The chain employs TRBV9 and TRBJ2-3; 7 bases map to TRBD2. The CDR3 length is 15 residues. The germline V gene has CDR1 SGDLS and CDR2 YYNGEE. V shed 0 bases, J shed 4 bases, and the junction held 5 bases outside the gene matches. In nucleotides, the CDR3 is TGTGCCAGCAGCGTAGGCGGGAGAAGGGCAGATACGCAGTATTTT. Translation: CASSVGGRRADTQYF.

This clone has more than one count but fewer than ten. Here the CDR3 reads CASSSPRQSQAGTEAFF. CDR3 bases: TGTGCCAGCAGCTCACCGAGACAGTCCCAGGCAGGCACTGAAGCTTTCTTT. The V and J genes are TRBV5-4 and TRBJ1-1, with D perhaps matching TRBD1 (5 bases). The CDR3 loop spans 17 amino acids. Germline CDR1 is SGHNT and CDR2 is YYREEE (reference sequence). V lost 3 bases, J lost 4 bases, and 22 bases lay in between.

This clone turned up a few times. This sequence joins TRBV19 and TRBJ2-2; the D gene is possibly TRBD1 (5 bases). CDR1 is LNHDA, CDR2 SQIVND, per germline (reference sequence). This CDR3 spans 13 amino acids. Trimming pared 5 bases from V and 5 bases from J, leaving 9 bases between. The CDR3, as DNA: TGTGCCAGTAGTTTAGGGGTGACCGGGGAGCTGTTTTTT. It codes for CASSLGVTGELFF.

This chain uses TRBV19 with TRBJ1-2; the match to TRBD1 covers 9 bases. This CDR3 has 12 residues. CDR1 is LNHDA, CDR2 SQIVND, per germline (reference sequence). With 8 bases clipped from V and 7 bases from J, the junction kept 5 bases outside the gene matches. In DNA form, the CDR3 reads TGTGCCAGTGGACAGGGGCGCGGTGGCTACACCTTC. Protein product: CASGQGRGGYTF.

The chain employs TRBV19 and TRBJ2-3; D perhaps matches TRBD2 (6 bases). Germline V gives CDR1 LNHDA, CDR2 SQIVND (reference sequence). This CDR3 contains 14 residues. With 2 bases removed from V and 6 bases from J, the gap between germline ends came to 12 bases. This CDR3 reads CASSIQLAGDTQYF. CDR3 nucleotides: TGTGCCAGTAGTATACAACTAGCTGGTGATACGCAGTATTTT.

This clone was picked up one time. This chain uses TRBV10-1 with TRBJ2-1, with D tentatively TRBD1 or TRBD2 (5 bases each). The CDR3 runs 16 residues. CDR1 WNHNN and CDR2 SYGVQD come from the germline V gene (reference sequence). Trimming removed 2 bases at V and 9 bases at J, with 20 bases between. This CDR3 is CASSETTGTVKGEQFF. CDR3 DNA: TGCGCCAGCAGTGAGACTACCGGGACGGTAAAGGGTGAGCAGTTCTTC.

V and J are TRBV25-1 and TRBJ1-2, with 7 bases matching TRBD1. CDR1 is MGHDK and CDR2 is SYGVNS in the germline V gene. This CDR3 spans 15 amino acids. V dropped 4 bases and J dropped 4; count of bases not matched to a gene: 9. The CDR3 region is CASSGRRDSSYGYTF. The CDR3 bases are TGTGCCAGCAGTGGGCGACGGGACAGTAGCTATGGCTACACCTTC.

The rearrangement links TRBV5-1 to TRBJ2-6; TRBD1 matches at 9 bases. V dropped 5 bases and J dropped 0; count of bases not matched to a gene: 9. The CDR3 is 18 amino acids. Germline V CDR1 and CDR2: SGHRS, YFSETQ. The CDR3 here is CASSQTGTGNSGANVLTF. The CDR3 DNA reads as TGCGCCAGCAGTCAGACCGGGACAGGGAACTCTGGGGCCAACGTCCTGACTTTC.

The rearrangement uses TRBV21-1 and TRBJ2-3. TRBV21-1 is a pseudogene segment. The CDR3 contains 15 residues. The DNA of the CDR3 is TGTGCCGCGAGGGGTGGGAGCGCAAGCACAGATACGCAGTATTTT. It codes for CAARGGSASTDTQYF.

This chain joins TRBV11-2 and TRBJ2-1; D perhaps matches TRBD1 (6 bases). From germline, CDR1 is SGHAT and CDR2 FQNNGV. Trimming cost V 5 bases and J 4 bases, with 15 bases left between them. This CDR3 contains 15 residues. CDR3 loop: CASSPAQGLYNEQFF. The CDR3 region has the DNA TGTGCCAGCAGCCCAGCGCAGGGGTTGTACAATGAGCAGTTCTTC.

The chain's CDR3 is CASSSTTWEETQYF. CDR3 sequence (DNA): TGTGCCAGCAGTTCCACAACCTGGGAAGAGACCCAGTACTTC. J is TRBJ2-5 and V is TRBV27; unclear D gene. The CDR3 runs to 14 residues. Looked up from germline, CDR1 is MNHEY and CDR2 is SMNVEV (reference sequence). Trimming removed 4 bases from V and 3 bases from J, with 12 bases in between.

The gene calls are TRBV30 and TRBJ2-1, with 11 bases matching TRBD2. After removal of 2 bases from V and 3 bases from J, the junction contained 3 bases not matched to a gene. This CDR3 has 15 amino acids. Germline V gene data show CDR1 as GTSNPN and CDR2 as SVGIG (reference sequence). This CDR3 is CAWSKGTSGYNEQFF. CDR3 sequence (DNA): TGTGCCTGGAGTAAAGGGACTAGCGGCTACAATGAGCAGTTCTTC. Based on the CDR3 plus reference TRBV30 and TRBJ2-1, the full variable domain is SQTIHQWPATLVQPVGSPLSLECTVEGTSNPNLYWYRQAAGRGLQLLFYSVGIGQISSEVPQNLSASRPQDRQFILSSKKLLLSDSGFYLCAWSKGTSGYNEQFFGPGTRLTVL.

The rearrangement links TRBV30 to TRBJ1-2, with D unresolved. From germline, CDR1 is GTSNPN and CDR2 SVGIG (reference sequence). The CDR3 runs to 12 residues. Trimming took off 4 bases at V and 4 bases at J, with 10 bases between the two ends. For the CDR3, the DNA is TGTGCCTGGACTCCCAGCTCCTATGGCTACACCTTC. Translation: CAWTPSSYGYTF.

The chain joins TRBV7-2 to TRBJ2-7; D might be TRBD1 (5 bases). CDR3 size: 14 residues. Per germline, CDR1 SGHTA and CDR2 FQGNSA. V dropped 3 bases and J dropped 0 bases, with 9 bases sitting between them. The CDR3 region has the DNA TGTGCCAGCAGCTTCGGCAGGGACTCCTACGAGCAGTACTTC. It codes for CASSFGRDSYEQYF.

The rearrangement joins TRBV5-6 to TRBJ1-2; D is ambiguous. Trimming stripped 0 bases from V and 4 bases from J, with 13 bases between. The CDR3 is 15 residues long. Germline CDR1 reads SGHDT; CDR2 reads YYEEEE. The DNA of the CDR3 is TGTGCCAGCAGCTTGGGTAGGGTTAGTGTCTATGGCTACACCTTC. Translating it yields CASSLGRVSVYGYTF.